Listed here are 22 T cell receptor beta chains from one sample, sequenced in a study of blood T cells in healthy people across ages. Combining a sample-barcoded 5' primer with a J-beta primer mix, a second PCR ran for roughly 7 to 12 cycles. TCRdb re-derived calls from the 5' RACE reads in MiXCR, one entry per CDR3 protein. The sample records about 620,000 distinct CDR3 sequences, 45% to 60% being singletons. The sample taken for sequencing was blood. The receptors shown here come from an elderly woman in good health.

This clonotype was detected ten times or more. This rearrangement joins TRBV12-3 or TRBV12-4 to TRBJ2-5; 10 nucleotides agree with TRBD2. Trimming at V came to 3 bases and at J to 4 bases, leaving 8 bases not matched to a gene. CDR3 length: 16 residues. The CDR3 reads CASSLGTSVPVETQYF. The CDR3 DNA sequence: TGTGCCAGCAGTTTGGGGACTAGCGTCCCAGTAGAGACCCAGTACTTC.

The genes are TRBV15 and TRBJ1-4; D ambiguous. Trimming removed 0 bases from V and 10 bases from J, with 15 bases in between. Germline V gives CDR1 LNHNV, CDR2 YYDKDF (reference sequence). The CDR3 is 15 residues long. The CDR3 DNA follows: TGTGCCACCAGCAGAGATCAAGCCTTCGCGTCAAAACTGTTTTTT. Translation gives CATSRDQAFASKLFF. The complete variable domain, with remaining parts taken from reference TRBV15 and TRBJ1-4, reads DAMVIQNPRYQVTQFGKPVTLSCSQTLNHNVMYWYQQKSSQAPKLLFHYYDKDFNNEADTPDNFQSRRPNTSFCFLDIRSPGLGDTAMYLCATSRDQAFASKLFFGSGTQLSVL.

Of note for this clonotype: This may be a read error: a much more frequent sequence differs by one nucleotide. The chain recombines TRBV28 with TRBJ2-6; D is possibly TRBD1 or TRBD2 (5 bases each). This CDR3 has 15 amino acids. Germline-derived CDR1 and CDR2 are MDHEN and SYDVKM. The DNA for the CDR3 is TGTGTCAGCGAATCAGGGAGATCTGGGGCCAACGTCCTGACTTTC. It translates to CVSESGRSGANVLTF.

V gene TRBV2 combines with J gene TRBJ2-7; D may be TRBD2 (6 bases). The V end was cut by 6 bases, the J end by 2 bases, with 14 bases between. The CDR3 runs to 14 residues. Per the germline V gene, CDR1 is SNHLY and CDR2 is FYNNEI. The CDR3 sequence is CASSERLEPYEQYF. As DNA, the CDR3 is TGTGCCAGCAGCGAAAGACTAGAGCCCTACGAGCAGTACTTC.

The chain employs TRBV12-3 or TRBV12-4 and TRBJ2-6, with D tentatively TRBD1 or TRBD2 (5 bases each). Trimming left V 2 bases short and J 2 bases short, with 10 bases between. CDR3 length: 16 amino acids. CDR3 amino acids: CASSLSGLPGANVLTF. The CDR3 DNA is TGTGCCAGCAGTTTATCGGGGCTCCCTGGGGCCAACGTCCTGACTTTC.

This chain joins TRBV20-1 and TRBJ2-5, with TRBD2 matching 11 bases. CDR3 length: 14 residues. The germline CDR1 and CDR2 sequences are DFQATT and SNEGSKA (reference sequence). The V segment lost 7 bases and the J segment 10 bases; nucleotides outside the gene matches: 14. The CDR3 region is CSVDPTSGGGIQYF. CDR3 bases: TGCAGTGTTGACCCTACTAGCGGGGGAGGAATCCAGTACTTC.

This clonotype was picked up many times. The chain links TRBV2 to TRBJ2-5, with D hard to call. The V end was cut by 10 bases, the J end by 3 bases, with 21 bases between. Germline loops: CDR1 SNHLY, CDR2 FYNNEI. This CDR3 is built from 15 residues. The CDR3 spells CATNKGLLSKETQYF. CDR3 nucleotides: TGTGCCACCAACAAAGGGCTCCTCTCAAAAGAGACCCAGTACTTC. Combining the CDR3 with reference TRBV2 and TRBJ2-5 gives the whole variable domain EPEVTQTPSHQVTQMGQEVILRCVPISNHLYFYWYRQILGQKVEFLVSFYNNEISEKSEIFDDQFSVERPDGSNFTLKIRSTKLEDSAMYFCATNKGLLSKETQYFGPGTRLLVL.

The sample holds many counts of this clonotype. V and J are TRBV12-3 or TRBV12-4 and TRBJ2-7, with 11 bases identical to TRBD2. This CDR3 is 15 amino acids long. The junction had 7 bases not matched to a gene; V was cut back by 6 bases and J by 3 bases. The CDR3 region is CASSIGTSGHYEQYF. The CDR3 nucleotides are TGTGCCAGCAGCATCGGGACTAGCGGACACTACGAGCAGTACTTC.

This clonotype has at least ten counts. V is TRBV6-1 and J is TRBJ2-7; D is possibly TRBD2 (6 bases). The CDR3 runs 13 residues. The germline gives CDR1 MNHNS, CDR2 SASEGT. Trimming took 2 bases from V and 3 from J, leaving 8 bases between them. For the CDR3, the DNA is TGTGCCAGCAGTGAACTAGCGCTCTACGAGCAGTACTTC. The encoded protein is CASSELALYEQYF.

Here the CDR3 reads CASSGGQGAYEQYF. CDR3 DNA: TGCGCCAGCAGCGGCGGACAGGGCGCTTACGAGCAGTACTTC. This chain links TRBV5-1 with TRBJ2-7; 8 bases agree with TRBD1. The germline gives CDR1 SGHRS, CDR2 YFSETQ. V was clipped by 4 bases and J by 4 bases; unmatched bases: 7. The CDR3 loop spans 14 amino acids.

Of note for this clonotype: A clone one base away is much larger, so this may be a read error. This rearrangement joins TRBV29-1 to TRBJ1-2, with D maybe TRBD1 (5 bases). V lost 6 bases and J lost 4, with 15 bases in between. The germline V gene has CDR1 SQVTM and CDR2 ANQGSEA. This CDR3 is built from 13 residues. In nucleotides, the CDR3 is TGCAGCGTCGAGGAGGCAGGGACCTATGGCTACACCTTC. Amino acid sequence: CSVEEAGTYGYTF.

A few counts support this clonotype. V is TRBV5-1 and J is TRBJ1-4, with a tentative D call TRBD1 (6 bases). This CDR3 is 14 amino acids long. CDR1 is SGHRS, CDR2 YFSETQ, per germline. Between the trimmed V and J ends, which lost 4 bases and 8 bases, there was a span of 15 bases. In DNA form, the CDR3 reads TGCGCCAGCAGCCTGACAGGCCGGGAAGAAAAACTGTTTTTT. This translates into CASSLTGREEKLFF.

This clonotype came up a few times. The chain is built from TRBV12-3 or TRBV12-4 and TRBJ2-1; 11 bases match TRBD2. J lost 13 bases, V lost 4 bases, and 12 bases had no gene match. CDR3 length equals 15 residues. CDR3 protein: CASSSGTSGEETQFF. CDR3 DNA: TGTGCCAGCAGTTCCGGGACTAGCGGTGAAGAGACCCAGTTCTTC.

CDR3 sequence: CASSIDNSYNSPLHF. In DNA form, the CDR3 reads TGTGCCAGCAGTATAGATAATTCCTATAATTCACCCCTCCACTTT. J is TRBJ1-6 and V is TRBV2, with D unclear. V was pared by 5 bases and J by 1 base, with 9 bases between. From germline, CDR1 is SNHLY and CDR2 FYNNEI. This CDR3 is built from 15 residues. Full variable domain (outside the CDR3, taken from reference TRBV2 and TRBJ1-6): EPEVTQTPSHQVTQMGQEVILRCVPISNHLYFYWYRQILGQKVEFLVSFYNNEISEKSEIFDDQFSVERPDGSNFTLKIRSTKLEDSAMYFCASSIDNSYNSPLHFGNGTRLTVT.

This chain's CDR3 is CASSPGAISFEQYF. CDR3 nucleotide sequence: TGTGCCAGCAGCCCCGGGGCTATTTCATTCGAGCAGTACTTC. V usage is TRBV3-1 and J usage is TRBJ2-4; D possibly matches TRBD1 or TRBD2 (5 bases each). The closer fit of TRBJ2-7 to the DNA end suggests the J call may be wrong. This CDR3 spans 14 amino acids. Germline assignment: CDR1 LGHDT and CDR2 YNNKEL (reference sequence).

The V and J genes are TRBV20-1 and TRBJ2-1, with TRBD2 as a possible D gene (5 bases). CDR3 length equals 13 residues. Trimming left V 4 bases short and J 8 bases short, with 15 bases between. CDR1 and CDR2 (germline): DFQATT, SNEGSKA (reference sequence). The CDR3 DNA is TGCAGTGCTACCCCGGGCGGGCGCCATGAGCAGTTCTTC. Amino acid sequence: CSATPGGRHEQFF.

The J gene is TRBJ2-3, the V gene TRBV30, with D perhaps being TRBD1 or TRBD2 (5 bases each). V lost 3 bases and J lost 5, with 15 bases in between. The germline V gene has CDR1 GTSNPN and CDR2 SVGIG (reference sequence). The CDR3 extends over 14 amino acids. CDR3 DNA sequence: TGTGCCTGGAGAGGGGACCGCCTGAGAGATACGCAGTATTTT. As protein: CAWRGDRLRDTQYF.

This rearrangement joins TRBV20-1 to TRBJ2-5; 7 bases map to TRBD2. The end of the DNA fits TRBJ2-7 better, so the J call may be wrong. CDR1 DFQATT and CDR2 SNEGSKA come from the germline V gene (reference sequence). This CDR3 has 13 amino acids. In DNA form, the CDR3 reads TGCAGTGCCCAGATCGGGGGGACTCACGAGCAGTACTTC. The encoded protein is CSAQIGGTHEQYF.

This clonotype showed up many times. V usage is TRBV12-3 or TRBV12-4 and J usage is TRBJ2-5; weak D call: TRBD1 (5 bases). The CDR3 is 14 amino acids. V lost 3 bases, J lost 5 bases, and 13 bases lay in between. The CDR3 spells CASSLSDSRETQYF. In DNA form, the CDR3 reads TGTGCCAGCAGTTTGTCTGACAGTCGGGAGACCCAGTACTTC.

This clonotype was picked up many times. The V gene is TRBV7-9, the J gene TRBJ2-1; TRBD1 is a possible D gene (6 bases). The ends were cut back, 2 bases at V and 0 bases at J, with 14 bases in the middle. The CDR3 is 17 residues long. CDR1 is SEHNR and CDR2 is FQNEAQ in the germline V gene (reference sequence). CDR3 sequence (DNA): TGTGCCAGCAGCTTAAGCACAGGGATACTCTCCTACAATGAGCAGTTCTTC. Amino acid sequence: CASSLSTGILSYNEQFF.

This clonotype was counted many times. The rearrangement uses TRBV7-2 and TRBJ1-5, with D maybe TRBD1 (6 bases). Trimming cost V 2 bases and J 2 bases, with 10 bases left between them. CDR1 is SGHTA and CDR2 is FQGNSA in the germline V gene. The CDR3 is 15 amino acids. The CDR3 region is CASSLKGVGNQPQHF. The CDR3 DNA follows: TGTGCCAGCAGCTTAAAGGGGGTAGGCAATCAGCCCCAGCATTTT.

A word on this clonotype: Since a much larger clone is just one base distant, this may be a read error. CDR3 sequence (DNA): TGTGCCAGCAGCCCCAATACAGGGCATTACAATGAGCAGTACTTC. Protein: CASSPNTGHYNEQYF. The V and J genes are TRBV27 and TRBJ2-7, with D tentatively TRBD1 (6 bases). This CDR3 spans 15 amino acids. Germline V gene sequence: CDR1 MNHEY, CDR2 SMNVEV (reference sequence). Trimming took off 6 bases at V and 7 bases at J, with 22 bases between the two ends.